Listed here are 20 T cell receptor beta chains from one sample, sequenced in a study of vaccination and CD4 T cells after COVID-19. For these receptors, no antigen is known. Stated treatment: approximately 9-day PBMC culture with coronavirus spike peptide pools or control peptides (ViraFEST assay). At the Johns Hopkins FTIC core, DNA taken from cultured CD4+ T cells was sequenced by way of the Oncomine TCR Beta short-read assay. One entry per CDR3 protein results from TCRdb running MiXCR on the PCR reads. The table has under 25,000 distinct CDR3 sequences, roughly 23% seen once. Sequences were obtained from cultured CD4+ T cells from blood. These receptor sequences come from a human donor with COVID-19.

The chain recombines TRBV6-4 with TRBJ1-6, with D unclear. The germline gives CDR1 MRHNA, CDR2 SNTAGT. This CDR3 has 14 amino acids. The V end lost 3 bases, the J end lost 7 bases, and 10 bases lay between the germline ends. Here the CDR3 reads CASSDSYSNSPLHF. Here the CDR3 DNA reads TGTGCCAGCAGTGATAGTTACAGCAATTCACCCCTCCACTTT.

The chain carries TRBV12-3 or TRBV12-4 and TRBJ1-2, with D unresolved. The CDR3 extends over 12 amino acids. The V and J ends lost 1 base and 8 bases respectively, with 8 bases between them. CDR3 nucleotide sequence: TGTGCCAGCAGTTTAGGGGTACCAGGCTACACCTTC. This encodes CASSLGVPGYTF.

J is TRBJ1-2 and V is TRBV19; D not resolved. There are 13 residues in the CDR3. V lost 7 bases and J 0 bases, leaving 9 bases between the germline ends. Germline CDR1 and CDR2: LNHDA and SQIVND (reference sequence). CDR3 DNA: TGTGCCAGTAAGAAGGAGTCTAACTATGGCTACACCTTC. Protein: CASKKESNYGYTF. Complete variable domain (other parts from reference TRBV19 and TRBJ1-2): DGGITQSPKYLFRKEGQNVTLSCEQNLNHDAMYWYRQDPGQGLRLIYYSQIVNDFQKGDIAEGYSVSREKKESFPLTVTSAQKNPTAFYLCASKKESNYGYTFGSGTRLTVV.

The chain employs TRBV5-1 and TRBJ2-5; D remains unclear. The CDR3 extends over 12 amino acids. Germline CDR1 SGHRS, CDR2 YFSETQ. Trimming left V 4 bases short and J 2 bases short, with 6 bases between. CDR3 sequence (DNA): TGCGCCAGCAGCCCAGTACAAGAGACCCAGTACTTC. Protein product: CASSPVQETQYF.

This clonotype was observed a few times. The chain links TRBV6-1 to TRBJ1-1, with D unclear. Trimming took 3 bases from V and 3 from J, leaving 8 bases between them. The length of the CDR3 is 13 residues. Germline V gene lookup returns CDR1 MNHNS and CDR2 SASEGT. CDR3 protein: CASSDGIHTEAFF. The CDR3 region has the DNA TGTGCCAGCAGTGACGGGATTCACACTGAAGCTTTCTTT.

This clonotype was counted only a few times. This chain links TRBV11-2 with TRBJ1-2; unclear D gene. V was trimmed by 5 bases and J by 7 bases, leaving 8 bases between them. CDR3 length: 11 residues. Germline V lookup: CDR1 SGHAT, CDR2 FQNNGV. CDR3 amino acids: CASSLGSGYTF. The CDR3 DNA reads as TGTGCCAGCAGCCTAGGCTCTGGCTACACCTTC.

The rearrangement uses TRBV4-1 and TRBJ1-3, with D hard to call. This CDR3 has 16 amino acids. V gave up 1 base and J gave up 0 bases, with 10 bases separating them. Germline loops: CDR1 MGHRA, CDR2 YSYEKL. CDR3 bases: TGCGCCAGCAGCCAAGCAGACCTCATCTCTGGAAACACCATATATTTT. This encodes CASSQADLISGNTIYF.

This sequence joins TRBV5-5 and TRBJ2-5; D is undetermined. Germline V gives CDR1 SGHKS, CDR2 YYEKEE (reference sequence). The length of the CDR3 is 15 residues. V was pared by 5 bases and J by 1 base, with 15 bases between. The CDR3, as DNA: TGTGCCAGCAGGCAGAGTGGAGCCAGCCAAGAGACCCAGTACTTC. It specifies CASRQSGASQETQYF.

This chain connects TRBV11-2 to TRBJ2-1; D unclear. This CDR3 contains 15 residues. Germline V gene data show CDR1 as SGHAT and CDR2 as FQNNGV. V shed 5 bases and J shed 0 bases, with 11 bases lying between them. The CDR3 DNA is TGTGCCAGCAGCGGGGTTCAAAGCTCCTACAATGAGCAGTTCTTC. Its translation: CASSGVQSSYNEQFF.

The rearrangement uses TRBV10-3 and TRBJ1-3; the D is unclear. Germline CDR1 reads ENHRY; CDR2 reads SYGVKD. CDR3 size: 15 residues. Trimming cost V 4 bases and J 4 bases, with 14 bases left between them. The CDR3 sequence: CAISGSGQVGNTIYF. Written as DNA, the CDR3 is TGTGCCATCAGTGGGTCCGGCCAAGTGGGAAACACCATATATTTT.

The rearrangement links TRBV6-1 to TRBJ1-2; D is unresolved. In germline, CDR1 is MNHNS, CDR2 SASEGT. V lost 2 bases to trimming and J lost 4 bases, with 11 bases between them. The CDR3 is 14 amino acids. The CDR3 DNA follows: TGTGCCAGCAGTGAACTGGCCCGGGGCTATGGCTACACCTTC. Translated, it gives CASSELARGYGYTF.

This clonotype was detected only a few times. This rearrangement joins TRBV25-1 to TRBJ2-7; 10 nucleotides match TRBD1. There are 16 residues in the CDR3. Germline trimming cut 3 bases from V and 6 bases from J; bases unmatched to any gene: 11. CDR1 is MGHDK and CDR2 is SYGVNS in the germline V gene. The CDR3 region is CASSDPSGTGAVEQYF. CDR3 DNA: TGTGCCAGCAGTGATCCCTCCGGGACAGGGGCAGTCGAGCAGTACTTC.

The chain couples TRBV20-1 to TRBJ2-3; D is uncertain. V lost 2 bases and J lost 3, with 12 bases in between. There are 14 residues in the CDR3. Germline V CDR1 and CDR2: DFQATT, SNEGSKA (reference sequence). The chain's CDR3 is CSARRLEPTDTQYF. In nucleotides, the CDR3 is TGCAGTGCTAGAAGGCTTGAGCCTACAGATACGCAGTATTTT.

The V and J genes are TRBV5-4 and TRBJ2-1, with D possibly TRBD2 on 6 matching bases. The germline CDR1 and CDR2 sequences are SGHNT and YYREEE (reference sequence). CDR3 length: 17 residues. Trimming stripped 1 base from V and 2 bases from J, with 16 bases between. CDR3 residues: CASSLLITGGPYNEQFF. CDR3 nucleotide sequence: TGTGCCAGCAGCTTGCTGATCACCGGGGGTCCCTACAATGAGCAGTTCTTC.

The V call is TRBV5-1, the J call TRBJ1-1; TRBD1 agrees at 7 bases. The CDR3 spans 15 residues. The germline gives CDR1 SGHRS, CDR2 YFSETQ. Losses at the gene ends were 0 bases for V and 3 bases for J; bases not matched to a gene: 5. This chain's CDR3 is CASSLEGTAHTEAFF. As DNA, the CDR3 is TGCGCCAGCAGCTTGGAAGGGACAGCGCACACTGAAGCTTTCTTT.

This clonotype has a handful of counts. V usage is TRBV14 and J usage is TRBJ2-5; 7 bases fit TRBD2. V dropped 5 bases and J dropped 1; count of bases not matched to a gene: 10. Germline V CDR1 and CDR2: SGHDN, FVKESK. This CDR3 is built from 16 residues. CDR3 region: CASSADGGLPQETQYF. CDR3 in DNA: TGTGCCAGCAGCGCCGACGGGGGACTACCCCAAGAGACCCAGTACTTC.

This chain uses TRBV12-3 or TRBV12-4 with TRBJ1-6; a possible D gene is TRBD1 (6 bases). With 3 bases removed from V and 8 bases from J, the gap between germline ends came to 14 bases. This CDR3 contains 15 residues. CDR3 region: CASSFAASGDSPLHF. The CDR3 DNA reads as TGTGCCAGCAGTTTCGCCGCGTCAGGGGATTCACCCCTCCACTTT.

This chain connects TRBV6-1 to TRBJ1-1; D is unclear. The V gene's germline CDR1 is MNHNS and CDR2 SASEGT. Trimming stripped 7 bases from V and 1 base from J, with 10 bases between. There are 13 residues in the CDR3. CDR3 in DNA: TGTGCCAGCACCCGGCGTGAGAACACTGAAGCTTTCTTT. It is translated as CASTRRENTEAFF.

This clonotype was counted a few times. The chain employs TRBV2 and TRBJ1-2; no firm D call. Trimming took 11 bases from V and 9 from J, leaving 22 bases between them. CDR3 length: 13 residues. From germline, CDR1 is SNHLY and CDR2 FYNNEI. The CDR3 spells CAARQGRMKSYTF. CDR3 DNA sequence: TGTGCCGCTAGGCAAGGCAGGATGAAAAGCTACACCTTC.

By proportion, this clonotype is medium-sized (0.01 to 0.1%). This chain joins TRBV20-1 and TRBJ1-1; unclear D gene. Germline V gene data show CDR1 as DFQATT and CDR2 as SNEGSKA (reference sequence). V gave up 4 bases and J gave up 2 bases, with 11 bases separating them. The CDR3 is made up of 13 amino acids. CDR3 residues: CSAITEFNTEAFF. CDR3 in DNA: TGCAGTGCTATAACAGAGTTCAACACTGAAGCTTTCTTT.